Listed below are T cell receptor beta chains from one sample, sequenced in a study of T-cell reconstitution after alpha-beta-depleted transplantation in children. TCRdb recomputed calls from the PCR reads with MiXCR, one row per CDR3 protein. Counted here are some 520,000 distinct CDR3 sequences, 30% to 35% occurring once; the ten biggest clones make up 2% to 3%. Sequencing was performed on PBMCs from the stem cell graft donor, taken from the stem cell graft. The receptors come from a human donor who donated a stem cell graft to a child with aplastic anemia. CDR3s include the opening cysteine and the closing phenylalanine or tryptophan. The order of the fields is D gene, clone size, V gene, J gene, CDR3 DNA, CDR3 protein. The D gene is left open where the match is weak. Some rows have no size entry. The others give once, few or many, or a class for an expanded clone.

d_call: TRBD2; clone_size: NA; v_call: TRBV20-1; j_call: TRBJ2-1; cdr3_nt: TGCAGTGCTAGACTAGCGGGTGCTGAGCAGTTCTTC; cdr3_aa: CSARLAGAEQFF
d_call: NA; clone_size: NA; v_call: TRBV11-2; j_call: TRBJ1-3; cdr3_nt: TGTGCCAGCAGCTTAGAGGGCGTCGGCACAGGAAGAAACACCATATATTTT; cdr3_aa: CASSLEGVGTGRNTIYF
d_call: NA; clone_size: NA; v_call: TRBV30; j_call: TRBJ1-1; cdr3_nt: TGTGCCTGGAGCGCCGGGCTAAAGACTGAAGCTTTCTTT; cdr3_aa: CAWSAGLKTEAFF
d_call: TRBD1; clone_size: NA; v_call: TRBV4-3; j_call: TRBJ1-1; cdr3_nt: TGCGCCAGCAGCCCAGGGGGGGATTACACTGAAGCTTTCTTT; cdr3_aa: CASSPGGDYTEAFF
d_call: NA; clone_size: NA; v_call: TRBV6-1; j_call: TRBJ1-2; cdr3_nt: TGTGCCAGCAGCTCGGGGCTTCCTAACTATGGCTACACCTTC; cdr3_aa: CASSSGLPNYGYTF
d_call: NA; clone_size: NA; v_call: TRBV2; j_call: TRBJ2-1; cdr3_nt: TGTGCCAGCAGTGAACAAAGGGTAGCAGGCGAGCAGTTCTTC; cdr3_aa: CASSEQRVAGEQFF
d_call: NA; clone_size: once; v_call: TRBV12-3/TRBV12-4; j_call: TRBJ2-5; cdr3_nt: TGTGCCAGCGGGAAAACGGGTGAAACCAGAACGACCCAGTACTTC; cdr3_aa: CASGKTGETRTTQYF
d_call: NA; clone_size: NA; v_call: TRBV4-3; j_call: TRBJ2-7; cdr3_nt: TGCGCCAGCAGCCAAGACCTAGTCTACGAGCAGTACTTC; cdr3_aa: CASSQDLVYEQYF
d_call: NA; clone_size: few; v_call: TRBV29-1; j_call: TRBJ1-3; cdr3_nt: TGCAGCGGGACAGACTACCTAGATCGCTCTGGAAACACCATATATTTT; cdr3_aa: CSGTDYLDRSGNTIYF
d_call: NA; clone_size: few; v_call: TRBV27; j_call: TRBJ1-1; cdr3_nt: TGTGCCAGCAGTTTAATCCCAACGCCGAACACTGAAGCTTTCTTT; cdr3_aa: CASSLIPTPNTEAFF
d_call: NA; clone_size: NA; v_call: TRBV13; j_call: TRBJ2-7; cdr3_nt: TGTGCCAGCAGCTCGGACGGAGCCAGGTCCTACGAGCAGTACTTC; cdr3_aa: CASSSDGARSYEQYF
d_call: TRBD1; clone_size: NA; v_call: TRBV18; j_call: TRBJ1-2; cdr3_nt: TGTGCCAGCTCACCGCCGGGACAGGGTAGGGAAGGCTACACCTTC; cdr3_aa: CASSPPGQGREGYTF
d_call: NA; clone_size: NA; v_call: TRBV12-5; j_call: TRBJ2-3; cdr3_nt: TGTGCTAGTGGTTTGAAAGGTCATAGCGTGGATAGAACAGATACGCAGTATTTT; cdr3_aa: CASGLKGHSVDRTDTQYF
d_call: TRBD1; clone_size: NA; v_call: TRBV27; j_call: TRBJ1-2; cdr3_nt: TGTGCCAGCAGGAGGGCAGGGGGCGCGGGTGGCTACACCTTC; cdr3_aa: CASRRAGGAGGYTF
d_call: TRBD2; clone_size: NA; v_call: TRBV15; j_call: TRBJ2-7; cdr3_nt: TGTGCCACCAGCAGAGATCTTCCAAAGCGGGAGGCTCAGTACTTC; cdr3_aa: CATSRDLPKREAQYF
d_call: TRBD1; clone_size: few; v_call: TRBV18; j_call: TRBJ2-3; cdr3_nt: TGTGCCAGCTCACCGAGCGAACAGGGGTTCACAGATACGCAGTATTTT; cdr3_aa: CASSPSEQGFTDTQYF
d_call: TRBD2; clone_size: NA; v_call: TRBV29-1; j_call: TRBJ2-1; cdr3_nt: TGCAGCGTTGAATCCGGGAGGGCCCGGAATGAGCAGTTCTTC; cdr3_aa: CSVESGRARNEQFF
d_call: NA; clone_size: NA; v_call: TRBV7-9; j_call: TRBJ2-3; cdr3_nt: TGTGCCAGCAGCCATCCAGTAGATACGCAGTATTTT; cdr3_aa: CASSHPVDTQYF
d_call: NA; clone_size: NA; v_call: TRBV28; j_call: TRBJ1-2; cdr3_nt: TGTGCCAGCAGTTCACAGGGTCCCAACTATGGCTACACCTTC; cdr3_aa: CASSSQGPNYGYTF
d_call: TRBD1; clone_size: NA; v_call: TRBV7-8; j_call: TRBJ1-5; cdr3_nt: TGTGCCAGCAGCTCACGCCCCGGGACAGAGTTTCAGCCCCAGCATTTT; cdr3_aa: CASSSRPGTEFQPQHF
d_call: NA; clone_size: NA; v_call: TRBV10-3; j_call: TRBJ2-7; cdr3_nt: TGTGCCATCAGAGGTGGGGTATCCGAGCAGTACTTC; cdr3_aa: CAIRGGVSEQYF
d_call: TRBD1; clone_size: NA; v_call: TRBV27; j_call: TRBJ2-1; cdr3_nt: TGTGCCAGCAGTCCCGTCGGGACAGGCGGATTCTACAATGAGCAGTTCTTC; cdr3_aa: CASSPVGTGGFYNEQFF
d_call: NA; clone_size: few; v_call: TRBV12-3/TRBV12-4; j_call: TRBJ1-1; cdr3_nt: TGTGCCAGCAGTTTAGCGCACAGAGGGACTGAAGCTTTCTTT; cdr3_aa: CASSLAHRGTEAFF
d_call: NA; clone_size: NA; v_call: TRBV7-2; j_call: TRBJ1-3; cdr3_nt: TGTGCCAGCACCCGGGGGGGGCCAGGAAACACCATATATTTT; cdr3_aa: CASTRGGPGNTIYF
d_call: TRBD1; clone_size: few; v_call: TRBV12-3/TRBV12-4; j_call: TRBJ2-1; cdr3_nt: TGTGCCAGCAGTTTGACAGGGAACAATGAGCAGTTCTTC; cdr3_aa: CASSLTGNNEQFF
d_call: NA; clone_size: few; v_call: TRBV2; j_call: TRBJ2-3; cdr3_nt: TGTGCCACCACTGTCCAAGGGTCAAGAGATACGCAGTATTTT; cdr3_aa: CATTVQGSRDTQYF
d_call: TRBD2; clone_size: NA; v_call: TRBV2; j_call: TRBJ2-3; cdr3_nt: TGTGCCAGCAGCGCCCCTTCGACTAGCGGGCGAAATACGCAGTATTTT; cdr3_aa: CASSAPSTSGRNTQYF
d_call: TRBD2; clone_size: NA; v_call: TRBV4-1; j_call: TRBJ2-2; cdr3_nt: TGCGCCAGCAGCCAAGAGGCCCACGCCGAGGGACTAGTTTCCACGAACACCGGGGAGCTGTTTTTT; cdr3_aa: CASSQEAHAEGLVSTNTGELFF
d_call: TRBD2; clone_size: NA; v_call: TRBV7-9; j_call: TRBJ2-1; cdr3_nt: TGTGCCAGCTGCCCGACTAGCCCCAAGAGTGAGCAGTTCTTC; cdr3_aa: CASCPTSPKSEQFF
d_call: TRBD1; clone_size: few; v_call: TRBV6-9; j_call: TRBJ1-4; cdr3_nt: TGTGCCAGCAGTTTCACAGGGGAGGCGGGTGAAAAACTGTTTTTT; cdr3_aa: CASSFTGEAGEKLFF
d_call: TRBD2; clone_size: few; v_call: TRBV12-3/TRBV12-4; j_call: TRBJ2-7; cdr3_nt: TGTGCCAGCAGTTTGGTGAGCGGGAGGGGCTACGAGCAGTACTTC; cdr3_aa: CASSLVSGRGYEQYF
d_call: TRBD2; clone_size: NA; v_call: TRBV18; j_call: TRBJ2-1; cdr3_nt: TGTGCCAGCTCACACCGGACTAGCGGGAGGGATGAGCAGTTCTTC; cdr3_aa: CASSHRTSGRDEQFF
d_call: TRBD2; clone_size: few; v_call: TRBV7-9; j_call: TRBJ2-3; cdr3_nt: TGTGCCAGCAGCCTAAATGGCGGGGGATCAGATACGCAGTATTTT; cdr3_aa: CASSLNGGGSDTQYF
d_call: NA; clone_size: NA; v_call: TRBV5-1; j_call: TRBJ1-4; cdr3_nt: TGCGCCAGCAGCTTGGATGGCAGTTATAATGAAAAACTGTTTTTT; cdr3_aa: CASSLDGSYNEKLFF
d_call: NA; clone_size: few; v_call: TRBV9; j_call: TRBJ2-1; cdr3_nt: TGTGCCAGCAGCGTAGAGGTGGGAGGCTACAATGAGCAGTTCTTC; cdr3_aa: CASSVEVGGYNEQFF
d_call: TRBD2; clone_size: few; v_call: TRBV29-1; j_call: TRBJ2-5; cdr3_nt: TGCAGCGCTAGGAGCGGGGATGAAGAGACCCAGTACTTC; cdr3_aa: CSARSGDEETQYF
d_call: NA; clone_size: few; v_call: TRBV6-5; j_call: TRBJ2-2; cdr3_nt: TGTGCCAGCAGTCCCGGGACGGGGAACACCGGGGAGCTGTTTTTT; cdr3_aa: CASSPGTGNTGELFF
d_call: TRBD1; clone_size: NA; v_call: TRBV20-1; j_call: TRBJ1-5; cdr3_nt: TGCAGTGCTACCCCTTTTCGGACAGGGCCCAATCAGCCCCAGCATTTT; cdr3_aa: CSATPFRTGPNQPQHF
d_call: NA; clone_size: NA; v_call: TRBV12-3/TRBV12-4; j_call: TRBJ1-1; cdr3_nt: TGTGCCAGCATGGGCCAGCAGAACACTGAAGCTTTCTTT; cdr3_aa: CASMGQQNTEAFF
d_call: TRBD2; clone_size: NA; v_call: TRBV20-1; j_call: TRBJ2-4; cdr3_nt: TGCAGTGCTAGAGACTTAGCGGGGGGGTATACCAAAAACATTCAGTACTTC; cdr3_aa: CSARDLAGGYTKNIQYF
d_call: NA; clone_size: few; v_call: TRBV7-9; j_call: TRBJ2-1; cdr3_nt: TGTGCCAGCAGCCCAAGTAGCGTCCGGCAGTTCTTC; cdr3_aa: CASSPSSVRQFF
d_call: NA; clone_size: NA; v_call: TRBV15; j_call: TRBJ1-1; cdr3_nt: TGTGCCACCAGCAGGGATAACGAAGCTTTCTTT; cdr3_aa: CATSRDNEAFF
d_call: NA; clone_size: NA; v_call: TRBV5-1; j_call: TRBJ1-1; cdr3_nt: TGCGCCAGCAGCTTGGAGTCGTTCACTGAAGCTTTCTTT; cdr3_aa: CASSLESFTEAFF
d_call: NA; clone_size: few; v_call: TRBV9; j_call: TRBJ1-2; cdr3_nt: TGTGCCAGCAGCGACAGGACGGAATCGCGGGGCTACACCTTC; cdr3_aa: CASSDRTESRGYTF